Each of the 13 T cell receptor beta chains below was sequenced from the same sample in a study of blood T cell repertoires in COVID-19. Clones were read by immunoSEQ multiplex PCR, and TCRdb kept only the in-frame ones, dropping some. The sample carries 200,000 to 250,000 clones, roughly nine tenths recorded once. The sequenced sample was peripheral blood. Receptor source: a woman aged 18 to 35 who had recovered from COVID-19.

This CDR3 reads CASSFRGNEQFF. The DNA for the CDR3 is TGTGCCAGCAGTTTTAGGGGAAATGAGCAGTTCTTC. The V gene is TRBV27, the J gene TRBJ2-1, with a possible D match to TRBD1 (5 bases). Germline assignment: CDR1 MNHEY and CDR2 SMNVEV (reference sequence). This CDR3 region has 12 residues. The germline V and J ends were trimmed by 3 bases and 7 bases, with 7 bases remaining between them.

J is TRBJ2-5 and V is TRBV5-4; no firm D call. The CDR3 extends over 11 amino acids. The V gene's germline CDR1 is SGHNT and CDR2 YYREEE (reference sequence). Trimming removed 2 bases at V and 4 bases at J, with 3 bases between. The DNA for the CDR3 is TGTGCCAGCAGCTTCCGAGAGACCCAGTACTTC. It is translated as CASSFRETQYF.

CDR3 nucleotides: TGTGCCAGCAGCCAAGCCGACAGATTGAACACTGAAGCTTTCTTT. This translates into CASSQADRLNTEAFF. The chain recombines TRBV3-1 (or the pseudogene TRBV3-2) with TRBJ1-1; perhaps TRBD1 as D (5 bases). Germline V gene sequence: CDR1 LGHDT, CDR2 YNNKEL (reference sequence). Trimming pared 1 base from V and 0 bases from J, leaving 9 bases between. The CDR3 spans 15 residues.

The chain employs TRBV19 and TRBJ2-5; D unresolved. Per germline, CDR1 LNHDA and CDR2 SQIVND (reference sequence). V dropped 3 bases and J dropped 4 bases, with 6 bases sitting between them. CDR3 length equals 12 residues. CDR3 residues: CASSISRETQYF. DNA for the CDR3: TGTGCCAGTAGTATTTCTCGAGAGACCCAGTACTTC.

The rearrangement uses TRBV11-2 and TRBJ2-1; a weak D match, TRBD1 (5 bases). V lost 3 bases and J lost 0, with 9 bases in between. Germline lookup yields CDR1 SGHAT and CDR2 FQNNGV. The CDR3 extends over 15 amino acids. CDR3 protein: CASSFVGPSYNEQFF. As DNA, the CDR3 is TGTGCCAGCAGCTTTGTGGGGCCCTCCTACAATGAGCAGTTCTTC.

The V and J genes are TRBV18 and TRBJ1-1; tentative D call: TRBD1 (5 bases). The CDR3 is made up of 15 amino acids. Trimming took off 6 bases at V and 0 bases at J, with 14 bases between the two ends. Germline CDR1 reads KGHSH; CDR2 reads LQKENI. This chain's CDR3 is CASSYSRALNTEAFF. CDR3 DNA: TGTGCCAGCTCTTACTCCAGGGCTCTGAACACTGAAGCTTTCTTT.

V usage is TRBV4-1 and J usage is TRBJ2-3; TRBD2 agrees at 9 bases. This CDR3 has 15 amino acids. The ends lost 5 bases at V and 3 bases at J; junction bases unmatched: 6. Germline lookup yields CDR1 MGHRA and CDR2 YSYEKL. As DNA, the CDR3 is TGCGCCAGCAGCGGGAGCGGGAGGACTACAGATACGCAGTATTTT. Amino acid sequence: CASSGSGRTTDTQYF.

The V and J genes are TRBV7-9 and TRBJ2-6; D is possibly TRBD1 (5 bases). V was clipped by 3 bases and J by 2 bases, with 14 bases between them. Germline CDR1 SEHNR, CDR2 FQNEAQ (reference sequence). The CDR3 spans 17 residues. CDR3 nucleotides: TGTGCCAGCAGCTTGGCCCTACTGACAGCTGGGGCCAACGTCCTGACTTTC. Translating gives CASSLALLTAGANVLTF.

This rearrangement joins TRBV12-3 or TRBV12-4 to TRBJ1-2; possibly TRBD1 for D (6 bases). The CDR3 spans 12 residues. V lost 6 bases, J lost 4 bases, and 9 bases lay in between. The CDR3 DNA reads as TGTGCCAGCAGCCCCAGGGGCTATGGCTACACCTTC. As protein: CASSPRGYGYTF.

This chain joins TRBV9 and TRBJ2-2, with 9 bases lining up with TRBD1. Germline assignment: CDR1 SGDLS and CDR2 YYNGEE. The V and J ends lost 3 bases and 4 bases, in that order; junction bases with no gene match: 10. The CDR3 contains 17 residues. The CDR3 here is CASSGRGTGISTGELFF. In nucleotides, the CDR3 is TGTGCCAGCAGCGGTCGTGGGACAGGGATTAGCACCGGGGAGCTGTTTTTT.

The V and J genes are TRBV27 and TRBJ1-2, with a tentative D call TRBD1 (5 bases). Deletions cut 8 bases from V and 8 bases from J, with 12 bases between. Germline CDR1 reads MNHEY; CDR2 reads SMNVEV (reference sequence). CDR3 length equals 11 residues. CDR3 sequence: CASGIGAGYTF. The CDR3 region has the DNA TGTGCCAGCGGGATAGGGGCCGGCTACACCTTC.

DNA for the CDR3: TGTGCCAGCAGCCGAACTAGCGGGAAATACAATGAGCAGTTCTTC. Translation gives CASSRTSGKYNEQFF. The chain joins TRBV7-3 to TRBJ2-1; 10 bases fit TRBD2. The junction had 5 bases not matched to a gene; V was cut back by 5 bases and J by 4 bases. This CDR3 has 15 amino acids. Germline loops: CDR1 SGHTA, CDR2 FQGTGA.

V is TRBV7-2 and J is TRBJ2-7; a possible D gene is TRBD1 (5 bases). V lost 2 bases and J 3 bases, leaving 11 bases between the germline ends. The CDR3 length is 14 residues. Germline-derived CDR1 and CDR2 are SGHTA and FQGNSA. CDR3 bases: TGTGCCAGCAGCTTATGGCAGGGCGGCTACGAGCAGTACTTC. This gives the protein CASSLWQGGYEQYF.